These 27 T cell receptor beta chains came from one sample sequenced in a study of blood T cell repertoires in COVID-19. The method was immunoSEQ multiplex PCR; TCRdb's version includes in-frame clones alone and lacks a portion of them. Here the sample spans approximately 140,000 clones, 84% being singletons. The sample comprised PBMCs or T cells enriched from blood (not recorded which). Source of these receptors: a woman in her forties or fifties who had been exposed to COVID-19.

This chain connects TRBV7-9 to TRBJ2-7, with 10 bases identical to TRBD2. This CDR3 contains 16 residues. Trimming at V came to 5 bases and at J to 4 bases, leaving 11 bases not matched to a gene. CDR1 and CDR2 (germline): SEHNR, FQNEAQ (reference sequence). The CDR3 spells CASSESGGASRYEQYF. The CDR3 DNA follows: TGTGCCAGCAGCGAGAGCGGGGGGGCCTCTCGATACGAGCAGTACTTC.

The chain uses TRBV4-1 and TRBJ1-4; TRBD1 is a possible D gene (5 bases). CDR1 and CDR2 from the germline V gene are MGHRA and YSYEKL. V was clipped by 1 base and J by 1 base, with 16 bases between them. The CDR3 totals 18 residues. The CDR3, as DNA: TGCGCCAGCAGCCAAGGCCCGGCGGGGGGGTTAACTAATGAAAAACTGTTTTTT. Translated: CASSQGPAGGLTNEKLFF.

The V call is TRBV28, the J call TRBJ1-5, with D possibly matching TRBD1 (6 bases). Deletions cut 6 bases from V and 3 bases from J, with 15 bases between. Looked up from germline, CDR1 is MDHEN and CDR2 is SYDVKM. This CDR3 has 15 amino acids. As DNA, the CDR3 is TGTGCCAGCAGGGGGGGGAACAGGGTCAATCAGCCCCAGCATTTT. Residues: CASRGGNRVNQPQHF.

The chain employs TRBV29-1 and TRBJ2-3; TRBD2 aligns across 10 bases. The CDR3 runs 17 residues. V lost 7 bases to trimming and J lost 0 bases; unmatched junction nucleotides: 13. The germline CDR1 and CDR2 sequences are SQVTM and ANQGSEA. This chain's CDR3 is CSARGSGGAGSTDTQYF. CDR3 nucleotide sequence: TGCAGCGCCCGAGGGAGCGGGGGGGCCGGGAGCACAGATACGCAGTATTTT.

Here the CDR3 DNA reads TGCGCCAGCAGCCGACGGGGGCCGGGAGGGTATGAGGGCTACAATGAGCAGTTCTTC. Amino acids: CASSRRGPGGYEGYNEQFF. The rearrangement uses TRBV5-1 and TRBJ2-1; TRBD2 matches 8 bases. This CDR3 has 19 amino acids. CDR1 SGHRS and CDR2 YFSETQ come from the germline V gene. V lost 4 bases, J lost 3 bases, and 18 bases stayed unmatched.

The V call is TRBV19, the J call TRBJ2-5; D possibly corresponds to TRBD1 (6 bases). The CDR3 extends over 18 amino acids. From germline, CDR1 is LNHDA and CDR2 SQIVND (reference sequence). V was pared by 4 bases and J by 5 bases, with 26 bases between. The CDR3 bases are TGTGCCAGTAGTACACGCCAACAGGGTGGGGCCACAGGGGAGACCCAGTACTTC. Translation gives CASSTRQQGGATGETQYF. Combining the CDR3 with reference TRBV19 and TRBJ2-5 gives the whole variable domain DGGITQSPKYLFRKEGQNVTLSCEQNLNHDAMYWYRQDPGQGLRLIYYSQIVNDFQKGDIAEGYSVSREKKESFPLTVTSAQKNPTAFYLCASSTRQQGGATGETQYFGPGTRLLVL.

The CDR3 DNA reads TGTGCCAGCAGCTTAGTTGGGACAATCCAGCCCCAGCATTTT. Its translation is CASSLVGTIQPQHF. V usage is TRBV7-2 and J usage is TRBJ1-5, with D possibly being TRBD1 (6 bases). Between the trimmed V and J ends, which lost 1 base and 7 bases, there was a span of 11 bases. The CDR3 is 14 amino acids. Germline values: CDR1 SGHTA, CDR2 FQGNSA. The entire variable domain, with the rest obtained from reference TRBV7-2 and TRBJ1-5, is as follows: GAGVSQSPSNKVTEKGKDVELRCDPISGHTALYWYRQSLGQGLEFLIYFQGNSAPDKSGLPSDRFSAERTGGSVSTLTIQRTQQEDSAVYLCASSLVGTIQPQHFGDGTRLSIL.

The rearrangement links TRBV27 to TRBJ2-7, with 10 positions matching TRBD1. V dropped 5 bases and J dropped 6; count of bases not matched to a gene: 7. The germline V gene encodes CDR1 MNHEY and CDR2 SMNVEV (reference sequence). The CDR3 is 14 residues long. The CDR3 is CASSNVRDRGEQYF. Here the CDR3 DNA reads TGTGCCAGCAGTAACGTCCGGGACAGGGGCGAGCAGTACTTC.

V is TRBV11-3 and J is TRBJ1-4, with a possible D match to TRBD1 (6 bases). The CDR3 is 18 amino acids. From germline, CDR1 is SGHNT and CDR2 YENEEA. V was clipped by 4 bases and J by 8 bases, with 26 bases between them. Here the CDR3 reads CASSSARDTGRTQEKLFF. The CDR3 DNA reads as TGTGCCAGCAGCTCCGCCCGGGACACTGGGAGAACGCAGGAAAAACTGTTTTTT.

This clone was counted a few times. The chain recombines TRBV5-6 with TRBJ2-1; TRBD2 might be the D (6 bases). CDR1 SGHDT and CDR2 YYEEEE come from the germline V gene. The CDR3 covers 18 residues. V was pared by 2 bases and J by 8 bases, with 26 bases between. CDR3 residues: CASSLPVTRGLPWDEQFF. In DNA form, the CDR3 reads TGTGCCAGCAGCTTACCCGTGACACGGGGACTTCCGTGGGATGAGCAGTTCTTC.

This sequence joins TRBV5-1 and TRBJ1-2, with TRBD1 identical over 8 bases. V gave up 7 bases and J gave up 4 bases; unmatched junction bases: 15. CDR3 length equals 16 residues. Per the germline V gene, CDR1 is SGHRS and CDR2 is YFSETQ. CDR3 nucleotides: TGCGCCAGCTCCCCTGGAGGACAGGGCGTCGGCTATGGCTACACCTTC. Protein product: CASSPGGQGVGYGYTF.

This chain links TRBV6-2 or TRBV6-3 with TRBJ2-7, with TRBD2 as a possible D gene (6 bases). The length of the CDR3 is 16 residues. V shed 3 bases and J shed 0 bases, with 15 bases lying between them. Per the germline V gene, CDR1 is MNHEY and CDR2 is SVGEGT. For the CDR3, the DNA is TGTGCCAGCAGTTATCAGGAGGGTTTCAACTCCTACGAGCAGTACTTC. It is translated as CASSYQEGFNSYEQYF.

The V call is TRBV19, the J call TRBJ2-1, with D perhaps matching TRBD2 (5 bases). The germline V gene encodes CDR1 LNHDA and CDR2 SQIVND (reference sequence). This CDR3 is 11 amino acids long. Trimming took 3 bases from V and 12 from J, leaving 9 bases between them. CDR3 sequence: CASSIGGRQFF. In nucleotides, the CDR3 is TGTGCCAGTAGTATTGGAGGAAGGCAGTTCTTC.

This chain connects TRBV6-5 to TRBJ2-3; 9 bases map to TRBD1. The CDR3 extends over 14 amino acids. Germline trimming cut 7 bases from V and 5 bases from J; bases unmatched to any gene: 7. CDR1 is MNHEY and CDR2 is SVGAGI in the germline V gene. The CDR3 here is CASMPDRGGDTQYF. The CDR3 DNA sequence: TGTGCCAGCATGCCGGACAGGGGTGGAGATACGCAGTATTTT.

This chain links TRBV2 with TRBJ1-2; no clear D gene. This CDR3 contains 14 residues. Trimming removed 8 bases at V and 2 bases at J, with 15 bases between. Germline loops: CDR1 SNHLY, CDR2 FYNNEI. CDR3 bases: TGTGCCAGCCGTCAGACGGCGACAAACTATGGCTACACCTTC. Translating gives CASRQTATNYGYTF.

This sequence joins TRBV24-1 and TRBJ2-2; TRBD2 matches 7 bases. The CDR3 has 18 residues. The germline gives CDR1 KGHDR, CDR2 SFDVKD. V lost 3 bases to trimming and J lost 3 bases; unmatched junction nucleotides: 12. The CDR3 reads CATSDARGGGRDTGELFF. For the CDR3, the DNA is TGTGCCACCAGTGATGCTCGTGGCGGGGGTAGGGACACCGGGGAGCTGTTTTTT.

The chain is built from TRBV18 and TRBJ1-2, with 10 bases matching TRBD1. The ends lost 4 bases at V and 8 bases at J; junction bases unmatched: 7. Germline V gives CDR1 KGHSH, CDR2 LQKENI. This CDR3 contains 14 residues. The CDR3, as DNA: TGTGCCAGCTCACACCGGACAGGGGGAGAGGGCTACACCTTC. Amino acid sequence: CASSHRTGGEGYTF.

This chain uses TRBV7-9 with TRBJ1-3; TRBD1 matches 7 bases. The length of the CDR3 is 15 residues. CDR1 is SEHNR, CDR2 FQNEAQ, per germline (reference sequence). In nucleotides, the CDR3 is TGTGCGCACGAATCTAAGGGGGCATCGGGAAACACCATATATTTT. Protein: CAHESKGASGNTIYF.

The rearrangement joins TRBV2 to TRBJ1-3, with 9 bases that match TRBD1. With V trimmed by 8 bases and J by 1 base, 6 bases remained unmatched. From germline, CDR1 is SNHLY and CDR2 FYNNEI. CDR3 length: 15 amino acids. The CDR3 DNA reads as TGTGCCAGCGATGGACAGGGGAAGTCTGGAAACACCATATATTTT. Translation gives CASDGQGKSGNTIYF.

The CDR3: CASSYSGQLYGYTF. The CDR3 DNA is TGTGCCAGCAGTTACTCGGGACAGCTCTATGGCTACACCTTC. The chain has TRBV6-2 or TRBV6-3 and TRBJ1-2; 7 bases are shared with TRBD1. The CDR3 spans 14 residues. Unmatched junction bases numbered 2, after V lost 0 bases and J lost 4 bases. Germline V CDR1 and CDR2: MNHEY, SVGEGT.

The rearrangement uses TRBV4-3 and TRBJ2-1; 10 bases are a match to TRBD1. The V segment lost 0 bases and the J segment 6 bases; nucleotides outside the gene matches: 8. This CDR3 spans 17 amino acids. The germline V gene encodes CDR1 LGHNA and CDR2 YSLEER. The CDR3 DNA reads as TGCGCCAGCAGCCAAGAGGGCTCCGGGACAGGGGCCAATGAGCAGTTCTTC. This encodes CASSQEGSGTGANEQFF.

The chain joins TRBV15 to TRBJ2-5, with no clear D. V was trimmed by 0 bases and J by 5 bases, leaving 10 bases between them. Germline V lookup: CDR1 LNHNV, CDR2 YYDKDF (reference sequence). The CDR3 totals 14 residues. The CDR3 DNA reads as TGTGCCACCAGCAGAGATAATCGGTGGGAGACCCAGTACTTC. It specifies CATSRDNRWETQYF. The variable domain in full, completed from reference TRBV15 and TRBJ2-5, reads DAMVIQNPRYQVTQFGKPVTLSCSQTLNHNVMYWYQQKSSQAPKLLFHYYDKDFNNEADTPDNFQSRRPNTSFCFLDIRSPGLGDTAMYLCATSRDNRWETQYFGPGTRLLVL.

This clone was seen more than once but under ten times. The chain couples TRBV19 to TRBJ2-7, with D perhaps matching TRBD2 (5 bases). The CDR3 is 15 residues long. Trimming removed 4 bases at V and 3 bases at J, with 16 bases between. Germline V gene lookup returns CDR1 LNHDA and CDR2 SQIVND (reference sequence). CDR3 nucleotide sequence: TGTGCCAGTAGTAGGACCCTTATCCGGGGCTACGAGCAGTACTTC. Amino acids: CASSRTLIRGYEQYF.

The CDR3 loop is CASSLEHRDYNEQFF. The DNA of the CDR3 is TGCGCCAGCAGCTTGGAGCACAGGGATTACAATGAGCAGTTCTTC. The chain recombines TRBV5-1 with TRBJ2-1; tentatively, D is TRBD1 (6 bases). The CDR3 is 15 residues long. V lost 0 bases and J 4 bases, leaving 11 bases between the germline ends. Germline V lookup: CDR1 SGHRS, CDR2 YFSETQ.

The V call is TRBV9, the J call TRBJ2-1, with 11 bases identical to TRBD2. Germline V gene data show CDR1 as SGDLS and CDR2 as YYNGEE. J gave up 4 bases and V 4 bases, and 7 bases lay outside the gene matches. The CDR3 length is 16 residues. CDR3 sequence (DNA): TGTGCCAGCAGCCCACCGGGACTAGCGGTTTACAATGAGCAGTTCTTC. Residues: CASSPPGLAVYNEQFF.

This chain links TRBV14 with TRBJ1-2; D possibly corresponds to TRBD1 (5 bases). V lost 0 bases to trimming and J lost 3 bases, with 8 bases between them. Germline CDR1 reads SGHDN; CDR2 reads FVKESK. This CDR3 is 14 amino acids long. DNA of the CDR3: TGTGCCAGCAGCCAAGATGCAGGGCACTATGGCTACACCTTC. Its translation: CASSQDAGHYGYTF.

The chain employs TRBV4-1 and TRBJ1-1, with 7 positions matching TRBD1. V was pared by 0 bases and J by 3 bases, with 4 bases of the junction left unmatched. The CDR3 runs 15 residues. Germline loops: CDR1 MGHRA, CDR2 YSYEKL. CDR3 nucleotide sequence: TGCGCCAGCAGCCAAGATCAGGGACAGTACACTGAAGCTTTCTTT. The encoded protein is CASSQDQGQYTEAFF.